This T cell receptor beta chain came from a study of beta chain features in type 1 diabetes. The wider study: The number of sorted cells examined across all samples was 107,917,701. General observations from the study: Moderately but significantly shorter TCRB CDR3s were found in Type 1 diabetes patients in all four CD4+ subsets.

Note on this clone: As yet, its antigen is unknown.

Expressed TCRB transcripts got sequenced, as all isolated RNA was reverse transcribed. Sequenced by immunoSEQ multiplex PCR; TCRdb stores in-frame clones only, minus some. The repertoire consists of 900,000 or so clones, with about 17% occurring once and the leading ten covering about 0.02%. V lost 4 bases and J lost 4, with 14 bases in between. Germline CDR1 and CDR2: SGHTA and FQGNSA. The CDR3 has 15 residues. This clonotype originated in a woman aged 18-29 years in good health. Input material: naive CD4+ T cells from blood. V is TRBV7-2 and J is TRBJ1-5; perhaps TRBD1 as D (5 bases). In nucleotides, the CDR3 is TGTGCCAGCAGCTCAACTGTCGGGGGTAATCAGCCCCAGCATTTT. Translated: CASSSTVGGNQPQHF.